The next 9 T cell receptor beta chains were all read from a single sample in a study of blood T cell repertoires in COVID-19. Clones were read by immunoSEQ multiplex PCR, and TCRdb kept only the in-frame ones, dropping some. The sample includes 200,000 to 250,000 clones, around 80% of them seen just once. Source material: peripheral blood. Every receptor here comes from a woman aged 40-49 years with acute or convalescent COVID-19.

This clone was seen once. V gene TRBV5-6 combines with J gene TRBJ2-2; 9 nucleotides align to TRBD1. CDR1 is SGHDT, CDR2 YYEEEE, per germline. The CDR3 spans 15 residues. After removal of 3 bases from V and 6 bases from J, the junction contained 6 bases not matched to a gene. In nucleotides, the CDR3 is TGTGCCAGCAGCTCCGGACAGGGGCGCGCCGGGGAGCTGTTTTTT. Translation: CASSSGQGRAGELFF.

The genes are TRBV3-1 (or the pseudogene TRBV3-2) and TRBJ1-5, with TRBD1 as a possible D gene (5 bases). CDR3 length equals 15 residues. Germline V gives CDR1 LGHDT, CDR2 YNNKEL (reference sequence). V was pared by 1 base and J by 7 bases, with 14 bases between. In DNA form, the CDR3 reads TGTGCCAGCAGCCAAGTCCCGGGGGGAGGGCAGCCCCAGCATTTT. This sequence encodes CASSQVPGGGQPQHF.

This clone was seen a single time. The genes are TRBV2 and TRBJ2-3; 9 nucleotides align to TRBD1. With 4 bases clipped from V and 1 base from J, the junction kept 6 bases outside the gene matches. The CDR3 contains 16 residues. The V gene's germline CDR1 is SNHLY and CDR2 FYNNEI. CDR3 nucleotides: TGTGCCAGCAGTGCCACCGGGACAGGGCGCACAGATACGCAGTATTTT. Translation: CASSATGTGRTDTQYF.

This clone was counted a single time. This chain uses TRBV12-3 or TRBV12-4 with TRBJ2-1; D may be TRBD1 (6 bases). The CDR3 covers 11 residues. Between the trimmed V and J ends, which lost 5 bases and 10 bases, there was a span of 9 bases. The chain's CDR3 is CASSPGTEQFF. CDR3 nucleotides: TGTGCCAGCAGTCCAGGGACAGAGCAGTTCTTC.

The chain's CDR3 is CASSSLMGLASQGQETQYF. DNA of the CDR3: TGTGCCAGCAGCTCGCTGATGGGACTAGCCTCGCAGGGACAAGAGACCCAGTACTTC. The genes are TRBV13 and TRBJ2-5, with 9 bases lining up with TRBD2. V was clipped by 4 bases and J by 2 bases; unmatched bases: 17. Per the germline V gene, CDR1 is PRHDT and CDR2 is FYEKMQ (reference sequence). The CDR3 spans 19 residues.

The V gene is TRBV6-6, the J gene TRBJ2-2; D perhaps matches TRBD1 (6 bases). Looked up from germline, CDR1 is MNHNY and CDR2 is SVGAGI (reference sequence). Trimming stripped 4 bases from V and 0 bases from J, with 12 bases between. This CDR3 is 16 amino acids long. The CDR3 spells CASSSIRGTNTGELFF. The DNA of the CDR3 is TGTGCCAGCAGTTCTATAAGGGGGACGAACACCGGGGAGCTGTTTTTT.

This rearrangement joins TRBV19 to TRBJ1-1, with D maybe TRBD1 (5 bases). V was trimmed by 5 bases and J by 6 bases, leaving 16 bases between them. CDR1 LNHDA and CDR2 SQIVND come from the germline V gene (reference sequence). The CDR3 is 14 residues long. The CDR3 protein is CASSHEGVGPEAFF. In DNA form, the CDR3 reads TGTGCCAGTAGTCACGAAGGGGTAGGCCCTGAAGCTTTCTTT.

The rearrangement uses TRBV6-5 and TRBJ1-1, with D perhaps TRBD1 (5 bases). Trimming removed 4 bases from V and 5 bases from J, with 14 bases in between. Germline V lookup: CDR1 MNHEY, CDR2 SVGAGI. The CDR3 is 14 amino acids. The CDR3 region is CASSFDTHRTEAFF. The CDR3 DNA is TGTGCCAGCAGTTTTGACACTCACAGGACTGAAGCTTTCTTT.

This chain links TRBV4-1 with TRBJ2-3; 8 bases fit TRBD2. The CDR3 totals 15 residues. CDR1 and CDR2 (germline): MGHRA, YSYEKL. After removal of 0 bases from V and 6 bases from J, the junction contained 5 bases not matched to a gene. The CDR3 coding sequence is TGCGCCAGCAGCCAAGATGGCCGGGGGGGTGATACGCAGTATTTT. It codes for CASSQDGRGGDTQYF.